The present T cell receptor (beta chain) was sequenced within a study of multiple sclerosis patients with progressive multifocal leukoencephalopathy. The germline V and J ends were trimmed by 2 bases and 3 bases, with 12 bases remaining between them. Germline V CDR1 and CDR2: SGHTA, FQGNSA. The CDR3 runs 15 residues. The time point is: time of PML onset. Prior interferon beta treatment was universal, and the PML patients were all female. The assay was run at survey level. Every PCR reaction included synthetic inline CDR3 controls for all V-J pairings. Assay used: immunoSEQ multiplex PCR; TCRdb lists only in-frame clones, some missing. This repertoire shows more than 30,000 clones, 87% found once; its top ten account for less than 7.5%.

Sample: PBMCs, taken from a patient treated with natalizumab. This clonotype was sampled from a woman in her thirties or forties with progressive multifocal leukoencephalopathy. The chain carries TRBV7-2 and TRBJ2-3; D may be TRBD1 (5 bases). The chain's CDR3 is CASSLRPRQTDTQYF. In DNA form, the CDR3 reads TGTGCCAGCAGCTTACGACCTAGACAGACAGATACGCAGTATTTT.